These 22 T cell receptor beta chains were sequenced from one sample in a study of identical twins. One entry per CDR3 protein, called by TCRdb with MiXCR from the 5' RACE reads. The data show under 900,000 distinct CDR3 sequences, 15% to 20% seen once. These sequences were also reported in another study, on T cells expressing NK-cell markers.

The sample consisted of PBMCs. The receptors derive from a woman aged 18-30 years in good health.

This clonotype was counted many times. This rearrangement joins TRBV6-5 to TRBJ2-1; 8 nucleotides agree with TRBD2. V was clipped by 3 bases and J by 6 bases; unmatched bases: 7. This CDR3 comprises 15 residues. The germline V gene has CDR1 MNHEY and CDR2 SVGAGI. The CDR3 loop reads CASSYSGVLGNEQFF. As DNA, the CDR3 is TGTGCCAGCAGTTATAGCGGGGTTTTAGGCAATGAGCAGTTCTTC.

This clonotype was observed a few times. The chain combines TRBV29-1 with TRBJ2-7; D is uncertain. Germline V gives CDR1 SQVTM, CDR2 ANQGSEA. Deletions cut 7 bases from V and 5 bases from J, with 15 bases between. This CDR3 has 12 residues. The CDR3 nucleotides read TGCAGCGCCGCGGCACCGTCGGACGAGCAGTACTTC. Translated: CSAAAPSDEQYF.

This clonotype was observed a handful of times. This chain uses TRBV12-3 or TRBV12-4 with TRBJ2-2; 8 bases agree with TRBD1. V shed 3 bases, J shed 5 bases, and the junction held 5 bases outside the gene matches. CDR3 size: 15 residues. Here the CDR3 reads CASSFLGQDTGELFF. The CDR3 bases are TGTGCCAGCAGTTTTCTGGGACAGGATACCGGGGAGCTGTTTTTT.

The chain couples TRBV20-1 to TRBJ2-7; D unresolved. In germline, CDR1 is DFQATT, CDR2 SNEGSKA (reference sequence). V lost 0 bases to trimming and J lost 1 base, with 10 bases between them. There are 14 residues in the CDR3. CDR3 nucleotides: TGCAGTGCTAGAGATCCTGGGGTTTCCTACGAGCAGTACTTC. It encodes CSARDPGVSYEQYF.

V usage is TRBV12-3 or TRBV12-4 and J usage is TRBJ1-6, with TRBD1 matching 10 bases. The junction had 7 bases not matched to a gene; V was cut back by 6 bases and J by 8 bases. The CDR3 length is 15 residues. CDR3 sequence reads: CASSRQGATYSPLHF. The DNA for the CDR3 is TGTGCCAGCAGCCGACAGGGGGCGACGTATTCACCCCTCCACTTT.

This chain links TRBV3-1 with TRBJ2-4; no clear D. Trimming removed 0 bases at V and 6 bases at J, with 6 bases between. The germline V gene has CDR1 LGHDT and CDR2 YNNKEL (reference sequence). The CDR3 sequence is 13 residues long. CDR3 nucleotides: TGTGCCAGCAGCCAAGAAGCGCGAAACATTCAGTACTTC. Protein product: CASSQEARNIQYF.

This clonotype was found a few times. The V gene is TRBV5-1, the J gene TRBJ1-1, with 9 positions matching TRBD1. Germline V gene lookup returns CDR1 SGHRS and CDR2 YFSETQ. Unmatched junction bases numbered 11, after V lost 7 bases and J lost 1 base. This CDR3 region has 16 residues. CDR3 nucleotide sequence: TGCGCCAGCCGAACCCGATTGACAGGGGGGAACACTGAAGCTTTCTTT. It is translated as CASRTRLTGGNTEAFF.

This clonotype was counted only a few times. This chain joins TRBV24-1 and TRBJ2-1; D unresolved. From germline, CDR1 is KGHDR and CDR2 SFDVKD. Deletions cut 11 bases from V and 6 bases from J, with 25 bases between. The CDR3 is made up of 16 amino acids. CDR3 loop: CASLQRAVRDCNEQFF. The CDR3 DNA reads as TGTGCCAGCCTTCAACGGGCAGTAAGGGATTGCAATGAGCAGTTCTTC.

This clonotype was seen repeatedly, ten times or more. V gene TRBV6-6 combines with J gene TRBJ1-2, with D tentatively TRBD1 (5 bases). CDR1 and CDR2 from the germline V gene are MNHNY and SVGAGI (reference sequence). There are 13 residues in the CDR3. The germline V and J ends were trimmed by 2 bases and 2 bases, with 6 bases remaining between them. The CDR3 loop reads CASSYPGNYGYTF. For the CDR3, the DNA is TGTGCCAGCAGTTACCCAGGGAACTATGGCTACACCTTC.

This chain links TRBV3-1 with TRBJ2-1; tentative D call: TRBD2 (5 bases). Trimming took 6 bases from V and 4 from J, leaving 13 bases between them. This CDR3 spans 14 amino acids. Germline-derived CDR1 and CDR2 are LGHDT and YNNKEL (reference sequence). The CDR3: CASRHTSGYNEQFF. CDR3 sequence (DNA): TGTGCCAGCAGACATACGAGCGGTTACAATGAGCAGTTCTTC.

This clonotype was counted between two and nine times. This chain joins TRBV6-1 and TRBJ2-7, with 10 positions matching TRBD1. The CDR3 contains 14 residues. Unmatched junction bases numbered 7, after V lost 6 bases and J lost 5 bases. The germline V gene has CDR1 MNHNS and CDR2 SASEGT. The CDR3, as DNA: TGTGCCAGCAGATTTGACAGGGGGCTTAACGAGCAGTACTTC. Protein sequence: CASRFDRGLNEQYF.

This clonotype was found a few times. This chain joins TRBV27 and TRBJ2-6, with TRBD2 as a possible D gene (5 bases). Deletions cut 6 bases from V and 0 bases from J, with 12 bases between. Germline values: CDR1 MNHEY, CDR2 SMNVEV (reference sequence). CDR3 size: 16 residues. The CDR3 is CASRDLGVSGANVLTF. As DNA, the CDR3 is TGTGCCAGCAGAGATTTGGGAGTCTCTGGGGCCAACGTCCTGACTTTC.

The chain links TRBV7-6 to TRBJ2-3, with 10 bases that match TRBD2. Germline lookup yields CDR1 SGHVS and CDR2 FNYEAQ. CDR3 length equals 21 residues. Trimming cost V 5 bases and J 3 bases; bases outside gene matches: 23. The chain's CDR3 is CASSPNSNPLGLASVTDTQYF. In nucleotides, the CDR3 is TGTGCCAGCAGCCCAAACTCAAACCCCTTGGGACTAGCGTCAGTGACAGATACGCAGTATTTT.

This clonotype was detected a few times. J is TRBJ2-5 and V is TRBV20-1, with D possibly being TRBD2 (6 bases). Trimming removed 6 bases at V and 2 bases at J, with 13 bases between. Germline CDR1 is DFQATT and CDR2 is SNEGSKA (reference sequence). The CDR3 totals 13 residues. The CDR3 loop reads CSAVRDLQETQYF. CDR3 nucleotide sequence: TGCAGTGCCGTCCGGGACTTACAAGAGACCCAGTACTTC.

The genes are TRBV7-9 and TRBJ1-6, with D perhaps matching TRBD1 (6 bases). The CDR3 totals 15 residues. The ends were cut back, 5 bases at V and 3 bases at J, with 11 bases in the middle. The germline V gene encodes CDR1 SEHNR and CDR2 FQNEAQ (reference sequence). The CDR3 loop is CASSAQGFYNSPLHF. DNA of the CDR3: TGTGCCAGCAGCGCCCAGGGGTTCTATAATTCACCCCTCCACTTT.

This CDR3 is CASSPLLAGVTEQYF. The CDR3 DNA reads TGTGCCAGCAGCCCCCTACTAGCGGGAGTAACCGAGCAGTACTTC. The rearrangement uses TRBV7-9 and TRBJ2-7, with 11 bases matching TRBD2. Unmatched junction bases numbered 9, after V lost 5 bases and J lost 6 bases. Germline assignment: CDR1 SEHNR and CDR2 FQNEAQ (reference sequence). This CDR3 contains 15 residues.

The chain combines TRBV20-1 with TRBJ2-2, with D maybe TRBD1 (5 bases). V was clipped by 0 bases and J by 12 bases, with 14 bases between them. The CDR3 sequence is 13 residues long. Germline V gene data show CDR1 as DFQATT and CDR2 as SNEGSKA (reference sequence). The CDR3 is CSARDLGWGQLFF. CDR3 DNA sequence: TGCAGTGCTAGAGATCTGGGCTGGGGCCAGCTGTTTTTT.

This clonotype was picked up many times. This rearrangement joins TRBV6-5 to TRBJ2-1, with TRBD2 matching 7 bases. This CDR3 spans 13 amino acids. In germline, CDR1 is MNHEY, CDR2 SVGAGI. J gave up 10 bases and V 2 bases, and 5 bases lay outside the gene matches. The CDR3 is CASSYPGLGEQFF. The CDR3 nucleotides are TGTGCCAGCAGTTACCCCGGACTAGGAGAGCAGTTCTTC.

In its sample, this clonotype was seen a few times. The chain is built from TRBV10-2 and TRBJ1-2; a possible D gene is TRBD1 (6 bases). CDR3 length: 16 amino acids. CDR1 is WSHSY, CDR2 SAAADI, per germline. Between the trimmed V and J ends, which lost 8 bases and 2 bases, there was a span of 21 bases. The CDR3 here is CASAAPRQEKNYGYTF. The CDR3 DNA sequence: TGCGCCAGCGCGGCGCCGAGACAGGAGAAAAACTATGGCTACACCTTC.

The CDR3 loop reads CASSLLPDLGTYGYTF. CDR3 nucleotide sequence: TGTGCCAGCAGCTTATTGCCCGACCTGGGTACCTATGGCTACACCTTC. The chain recombines TRBV7-6 with TRBJ1-2; the D is unclear. The germline V gene encodes CDR1 SGHVS and CDR2 FNYEAQ. V was pared by 2 bases and J by 4 bases, with 17 bases between. The CDR3 contains 16 residues.

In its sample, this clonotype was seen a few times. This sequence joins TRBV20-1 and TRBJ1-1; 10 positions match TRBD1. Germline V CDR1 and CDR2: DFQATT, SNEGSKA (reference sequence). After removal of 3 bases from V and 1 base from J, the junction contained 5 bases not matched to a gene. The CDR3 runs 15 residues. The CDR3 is CSARGTGERNTEAFF. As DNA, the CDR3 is TGCAGTGCTAGGGGGACAGGGGAAAGGAACACTGAAGCTTTCTTT.

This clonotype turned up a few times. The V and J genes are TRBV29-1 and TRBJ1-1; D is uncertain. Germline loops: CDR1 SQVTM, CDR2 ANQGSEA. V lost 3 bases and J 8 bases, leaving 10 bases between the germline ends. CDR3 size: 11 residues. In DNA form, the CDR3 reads TGCAGCGTTGAGTTTTCCAAAGAAGCTTTCTTT. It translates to CSVEFSKEAFF.